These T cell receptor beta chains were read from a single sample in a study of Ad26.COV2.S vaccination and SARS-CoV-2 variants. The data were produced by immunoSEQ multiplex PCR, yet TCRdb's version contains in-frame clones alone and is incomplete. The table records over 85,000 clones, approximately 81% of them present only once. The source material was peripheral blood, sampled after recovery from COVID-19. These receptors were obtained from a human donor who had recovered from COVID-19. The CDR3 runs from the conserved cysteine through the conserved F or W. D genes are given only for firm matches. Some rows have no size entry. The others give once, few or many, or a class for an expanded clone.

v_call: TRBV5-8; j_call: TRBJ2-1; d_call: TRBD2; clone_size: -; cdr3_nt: TGTGCCAGCAGCTTGGATGGAGCGGGAGGGCCCTTTGAGCAGTTCTTC; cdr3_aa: CASSLDGAGGPFEQFF
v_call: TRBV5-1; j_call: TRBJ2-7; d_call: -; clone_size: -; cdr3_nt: TGCGCCAGCAGCTTGGAGGGCGGGCCCTACGAGCAGTACTTC; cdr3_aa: CASSLEGGPYEQYF
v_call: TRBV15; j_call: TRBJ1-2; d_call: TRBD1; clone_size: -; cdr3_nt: TGTGCCACCAGCAGAGATTTAGGACAGGGACATGGCTACACCTTC; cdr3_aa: CATSRDLGQGHGYTF
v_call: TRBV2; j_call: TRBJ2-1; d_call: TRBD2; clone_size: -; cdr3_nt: TGTGCCAGCAGGACTAGCCTATTCAATGAGCAGTTCTTC; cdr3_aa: CASRTSLFNEQFF
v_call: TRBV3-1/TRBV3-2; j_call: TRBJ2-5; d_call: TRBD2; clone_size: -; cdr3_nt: TGTGCCAGCAGATCCACTAGCGTAGAGACCCAGTACTTC; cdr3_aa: CASRSTSVETQYF
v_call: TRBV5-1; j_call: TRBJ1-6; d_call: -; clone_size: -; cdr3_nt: TGCGCCAGCAGCGCGGATTGGGGTTCACCCCTCCACTTT; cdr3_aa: CASSADWGSPLHF
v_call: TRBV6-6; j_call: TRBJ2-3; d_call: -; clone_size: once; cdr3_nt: TGTGCCAGCAGTTCTGAGATACAGGAAACGCAGTATTTT; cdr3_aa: CASSSEIQETQYF
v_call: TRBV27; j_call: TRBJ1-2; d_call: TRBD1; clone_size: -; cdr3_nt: TGTGCCAGCAGTTTTACCACTTTTTCCGGTACAGGGGGTTATGGCTACACCTTC; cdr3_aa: CASSFTTFSGTGGYGYTF
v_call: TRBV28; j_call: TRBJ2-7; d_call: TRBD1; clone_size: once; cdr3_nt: TGTGCCAGCAGATCCACCGGGACAGGGGGGGCCCTTTCCGAGCAGTACTTC; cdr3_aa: CASRSTGTGGALSEQYF
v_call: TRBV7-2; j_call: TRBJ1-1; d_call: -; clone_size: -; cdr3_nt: TGTGCCAGCAGCTCCTCTCTCGTATTCGGCACTGAAGCTTTCTTT; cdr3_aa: CASSSSLVFGTEAFF
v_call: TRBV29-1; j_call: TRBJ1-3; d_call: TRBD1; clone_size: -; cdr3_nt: TGCAGCGTTGATGGACAGGTCTCTGGAAACACCATATATTTT; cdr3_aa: CSVDGQVSGNTIYF
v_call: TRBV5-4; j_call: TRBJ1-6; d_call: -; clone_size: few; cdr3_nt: TGTGCCAGCAGTTCCCGAGAAGGTAGCAATTCACCCCTCCACTTT; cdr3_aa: CASSSREGSNSPLHF
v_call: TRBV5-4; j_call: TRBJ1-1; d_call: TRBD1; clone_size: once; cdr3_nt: TGTGCCAGCACTCATAGGACAGGTTGGATAATGATCACTGAAGCTTTCTTT; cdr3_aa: CASTHRTGWIMITEAFF
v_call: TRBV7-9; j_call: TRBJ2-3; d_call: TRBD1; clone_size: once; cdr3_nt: TGTGCCAGCAGCGCACCTGACAGGGGAACAGATACGCAGTATTTT; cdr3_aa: CASSAPDRGTDTQYF
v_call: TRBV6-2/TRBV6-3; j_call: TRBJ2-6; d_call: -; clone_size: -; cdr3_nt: TGTGCCAGCAGTTACACTATCGGGGACTTCTCTGGGGCCAACGTCCTGACTTTC; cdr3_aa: CASSYTIGDFSGANVLTF
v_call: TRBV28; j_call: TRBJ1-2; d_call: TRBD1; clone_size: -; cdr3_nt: TGTGCCAGCAGTTCGTTGACAGGGCGAATCAACTATGGCTACACCTTC; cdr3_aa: CASSSLTGRINYGYTF
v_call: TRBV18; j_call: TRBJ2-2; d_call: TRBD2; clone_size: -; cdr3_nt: TGTGCCAGCTCACCGCTGACGGGAGGGAACACCGGGGAGCTGTTTTTT; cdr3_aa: CASSPLTGGNTGELFF
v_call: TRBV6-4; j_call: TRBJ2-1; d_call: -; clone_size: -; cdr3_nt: TGTGCCAGCAGTGAGCAGTTCTTC; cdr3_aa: CASSEQFF
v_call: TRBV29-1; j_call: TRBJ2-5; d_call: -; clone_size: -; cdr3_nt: TGCAGCGTGCGGGGCGGGGCCGACCAAGAGACCCAGTACTTC; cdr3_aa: CSVRGGADQETQYF
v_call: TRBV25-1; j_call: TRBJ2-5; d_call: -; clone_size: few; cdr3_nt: TGTGCCAACCGAAAGGGGGGCCATACACAAGAGACCCAGTACTTC; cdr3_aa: CANRKGGHTQETQYF
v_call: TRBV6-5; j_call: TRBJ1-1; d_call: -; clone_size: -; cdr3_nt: TGTGCCAGCAGCTACAGACTAATGGTAGGGCCCACTGAAGCTTTCTTT; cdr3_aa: CASSYRLMVGPTEAFF
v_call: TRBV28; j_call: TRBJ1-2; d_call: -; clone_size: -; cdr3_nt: TGTGCCAGCAGTTTAAACAACCTGGGCTACACCTTC; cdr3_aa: CASSLNNLGYTF
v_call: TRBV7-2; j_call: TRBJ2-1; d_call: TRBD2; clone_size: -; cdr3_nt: TGTGCCAGCAGCTACAAGCGGGAGGCCTACAATGAGCAGTTCTTC; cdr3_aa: CASSYKREAYNEQFF
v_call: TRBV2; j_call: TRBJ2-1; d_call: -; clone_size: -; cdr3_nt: TGTGCCAGCAGCGCCAGCTCCTACAATGAGCAGTTCTTC; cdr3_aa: CASSASSYNEQFF
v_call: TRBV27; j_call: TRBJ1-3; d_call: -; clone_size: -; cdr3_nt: TGTGCCAGCAGTTTATCGGGTCGCCTCGGTGGAAACACCATATATTTT; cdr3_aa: CASSLSGRLGGNTIYF
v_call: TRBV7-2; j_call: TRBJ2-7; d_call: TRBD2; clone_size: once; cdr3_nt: TGTGCCAGCAGCTCGACTAGCGGGAGGGGGGAGCAGTACTTC; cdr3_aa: CASSSTSGRGEQYF
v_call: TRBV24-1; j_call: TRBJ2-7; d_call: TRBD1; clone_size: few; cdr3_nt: TGTGCCACCAGTGACTCATGGACAGGGCACGAGCAGTACTTC; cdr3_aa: CATSDSWTGHEQYF
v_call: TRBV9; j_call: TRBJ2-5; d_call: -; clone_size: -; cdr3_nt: TGTGCCAGCAGCCCCGGGGTGGGGAGAACGGAGGAGACCCAGTACTTC; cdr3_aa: CASSPGVGRTEETQYF
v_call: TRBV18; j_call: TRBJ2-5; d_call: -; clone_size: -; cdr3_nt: TGTGCCAGCTCACCACGAGCAGGGTTGGAGACCCAGTACTTC; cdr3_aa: CASSPRAGLETQYF
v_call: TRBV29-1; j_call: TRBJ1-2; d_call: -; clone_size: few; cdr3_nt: TGCAGCGCCAACGTGGGGGCTAGCTACACCTTC; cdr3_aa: CSANVGASYTF
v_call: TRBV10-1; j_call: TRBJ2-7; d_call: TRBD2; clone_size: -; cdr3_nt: TGCGCCAGCAGTGAGATGGCCAGCGGGGCCTACGAGCAGTACTTC; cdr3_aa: CASSEMASGAYEQYF
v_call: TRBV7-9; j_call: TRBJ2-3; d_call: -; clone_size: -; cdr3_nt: TGTGCCAGCAGCTTAGGCACAGATACGCAGTATTTT; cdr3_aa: CASSLGTDTQYF
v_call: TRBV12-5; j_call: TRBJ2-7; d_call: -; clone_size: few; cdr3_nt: TGTGCTAGTGGTCCGGGAGTCGGCCAGTACTTC; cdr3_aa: CASGPGVGQYF
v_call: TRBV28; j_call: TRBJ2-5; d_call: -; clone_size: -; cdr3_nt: TGTGCCAGCAGTCTTCCAGGGAGTAGTTCGGAGACCCAGTACTTC; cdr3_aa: CASSLPGSSSETQYF
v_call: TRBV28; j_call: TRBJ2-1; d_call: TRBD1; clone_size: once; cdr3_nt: TGTGCCAGCAGTTTACAAACAGGGGGCGAGTTCTTC; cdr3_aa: CASSLQTGGEFF
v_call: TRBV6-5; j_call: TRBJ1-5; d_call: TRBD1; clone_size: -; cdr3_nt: TGTGCCAGCAGCCGTACAGGGGGCAGCAATCAGCCCCAGCATTTT; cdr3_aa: CASSRTGGSNQPQHF
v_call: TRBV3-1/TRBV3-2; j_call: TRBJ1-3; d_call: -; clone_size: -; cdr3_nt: TGTGCCAGCAGCCAAGGGTCAACCAGCTCTGGAAACACCATATATTTT; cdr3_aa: CASSQGSTSSGNTIYF
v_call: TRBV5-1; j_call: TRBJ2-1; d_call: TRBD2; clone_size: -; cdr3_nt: TGCGCCAGCAGCTTAACTAGCGGGAGGGCCTCAAATGAGCAGTTCTTC; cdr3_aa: CASSLTSGRASNEQFF
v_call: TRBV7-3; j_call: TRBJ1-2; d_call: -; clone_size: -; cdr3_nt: TGTGCCAGCAGCTTAAGGACCCAGGGATATGGCTACACCTTC; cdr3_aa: CASSLRTQGYGYTF
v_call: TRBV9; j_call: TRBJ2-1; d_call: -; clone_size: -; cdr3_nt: TGTGCCAGCAGCTCGTCCGGGACGGTGCAGTTCTTC; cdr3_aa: CASSSSGTVQFF
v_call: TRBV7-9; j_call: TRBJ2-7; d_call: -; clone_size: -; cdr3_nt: TGTGCCAGCAGCTTACTCGGGGGATACGAGCAGTACTTC; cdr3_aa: CASSLLGGYEQYF
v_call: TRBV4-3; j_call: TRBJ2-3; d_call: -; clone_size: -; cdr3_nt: TGCGCCAGCAGCCAAGGGCTGGATAGCACAGATACGCAGTATTTT; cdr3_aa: CASSQGLDSTDTQYF